This passage covers 22 T cell receptor beta chains from one sample sequenced in a study of blood T cell repertoires in COVID-19. Clones were read by immunoSEQ multiplex PCR, and TCRdb kept only the in-frame ones, dropping some. Of 200,000 to 250,000 clones listed, roughly four fifths are singletons. Sequencing was performed on PBMCs or T cells enriched from blood (not recorded which). The receptors were sampled from a woman between 45 and 65 years old who had been exposed to COVID-19.

V is TRBV27 and J is TRBJ2-7; the D gene is possibly TRBD1 (7 bases). There are 13 residues in the CDR3. Germline V gene sequence: CDR1 MNHEY, CDR2 SMNVEV (reference sequence). The V and J ends lost 4 bases and 2 bases respectively, with 9 bases between them. In DNA form, the CDR3 reads TGTGCCAGCAGTTCCAGGGGGGCCTACGAGCAGTACTTC. This translates into CASSSRGAYEQYF.

The chain employs TRBV12-3 or TRBV12-4 and TRBJ1-2; D perhaps matches TRBD1 (6 bases). The CDR3 runs 13 residues. V lost 6 bases to trimming and J lost 5 bases, with 13 bases between them. CDR3 protein: CASSLDSRYGYTF. CDR3 in DNA: TGTGCCAGCAGCTTGGACAGCAGATATGGCTACACCTTC.

The chain employs TRBV19 and TRBJ1-1; TRBD1 might be the D (6 bases). This CDR3 has 13 residues. Germline V lookup: CDR1 LNHDA, CDR2 SQIVND (reference sequence). V was trimmed by 5 bases and J by 4 bases, leaving 11 bases between them. The CDR3 region is CASSPRGATEAFF. CDR3 bases: TGTGCCAGTAGTCCTCGGGGGGCCACTGAAGCTTTCTTT.

This clone was detected a few times. The chain combines TRBV11-2 with TRBJ1-4; 11 bases are shared with TRBD1. After removal of 4 bases from V and 6 bases from J, the junction contained 7 bases not matched to a gene. The CDR3 covers 16 residues. Germline assignment: CDR1 SGHAT and CDR2 FQNNGV. The CDR3 DNA follows: TGTGCCAGCAGCTCCGGACAGGGGGCAGGGCATGAAAAACTGTTTTTT. Its translation is CASSSGQGAGHEKLFF.

CDR3: CASSPFLVNTEAFF. The DNA for the CDR3 is TGTGCCAGTAGCCCTTTTTTAGTGAACACTGAAGCTTTCTTT. This rearrangement joins TRBV19 to TRBJ1-1; the D is unclear. The V gene lost 6 bases and the J gene lost 0 bases, with 11 bases spanning the gap. CDR1 and CDR2 (germline): LNHDA, SQIVND (reference sequence). The CDR3 totals 14 residues.

V is TRBV3-1 (or the pseudogene TRBV3-2) and J is TRBJ1-1, with 7 bases matching TRBD1. The CDR3 has 15 amino acids. Germline V gives CDR1 LGHDT, CDR2 YNNKEL (reference sequence). The V and J ends lost 2 bases and 3 bases, in that order; junction bases with no gene match: 6. This CDR3 reads CASSQSGGPDTEAFF. In nucleotides, the CDR3 is TGTGCCAGCAGCCAATCAGGGGGTCCTGACACTGAAGCTTTCTTT.

This sequence joins TRBV5-4 and TRBJ2-6; TRBD1 agrees at 10 bases. Germline values: CDR1 SGHNT, CDR2 YYREEE (reference sequence). V shed 4 bases, J shed 0 bases, and the junction held 7 bases outside the gene matches. This CDR3 contains 18 residues. The CDR3 sequence is CASSPGTGAPSGANVLTF. The CDR3 region has the DNA TGTGCCAGCAGCCCTGGGACAGGGGCCCCCTCTGGGGCCAACGTCCTGACTTTC.

The V gene is TRBV12-5, the J gene TRBJ2-4, with D possibly being TRBD1 (6 bases). The ends were cut back, 7 bases at V and 9 bases at J, with 19 bases in the middle. The germline CDR1 and CDR2 sequences are LGHNT and FRNRAP. CDR3 size: 14 residues. In DNA, the CDR3 is TGTGCTAGTGCCAAACAGGGAGTTTTAACCATTCAGTACTTC. Protein: CASAKQGVLTIQYF.

This clone has a handful of counts. CDR3 sequence (DNA): TGTGCCAGCAGCTCGGGACTGAGCTCCTACAATGAGCAGTTCTTC. Residues: CASSSGLSSYNEQFF. The chain combines TRBV7-8 with TRBJ2-1; maybe TRBD2 (6 bases). Germline V gene sequence: CDR1 SGHVS, CDR2 FQNEAQ. The CDR3 is 15 residues long. V shed 4 bases and J shed 0 bases, with 10 bases lying between them. Complete variable domain (other parts from reference TRBV7-8 and TRBJ2-1): GAGVSQSPRYKVAKRGQDVALRCDPISGHVSLFWYQQALGQGPEFLTYFQNEAQLDKSGLPSDRFFAERPEGSVSTLKIQRTQQEDSAVYLCASSSGLSSYNEQFFGPGTRLTVL.

The chain employs TRBV2 and TRBJ2-7, with D perhaps matching TRBD1 (5 bases). The V end was cut by 6 bases, the J end by 0 bases, with 12 bases between. The CDR3 length is 14 residues. Per germline, CDR1 SNHLY and CDR2 FYNNEI. CDR3 residues: CASSVGASSYEQYF. The CDR3 DNA reads TGTGCCAGCAGCGTAGGGGCGAGCTCCTACGAGCAGTACTTC. The full variable domain, in which reference TRBV2 and TRBJ2-7 provide the parts outside the CDR3, is EPEVTQTPSHQVTQMGQEVILRCVPISNHLYFYWYRQILGQKVEFLVSFYNNEISEKSEIFDDQFSVERPDGSNFTLKIRSTKLEDSAMYFCASSVGASSYEQYFGPGTRLTVT.

V is TRBV6-6 and J is TRBJ1-2, with D hard to call. With 6 bases removed from V and 5 bases from J, the gap between germline ends came to 19 bases. Germline assignment: CDR1 MNHNY and CDR2 SVGAGI (reference sequence). The CDR3 length is 15 residues. CDR3 loop: CASRPGIPLVYGYTF. CDR3 in DNA: TGTGCCAGCAGGCCCGGGATCCCCTTGGTTTATGGCTACACCTTC.

J is TRBJ1-1 and V is TRBV29-1, with TRBD1 matching over 9 bases. Germline V gives CDR1 SQVTM, CDR2 ANQGSEA. V trimming: 1 base; J trimming: 11 bases; junction bases outside the gene matches: 8. This CDR3 is built from 13 residues. The CDR3 coding sequence is TGCAGCGTTGAAGGACAGGGGGTCCGTGGGGCTTTCTTT. It translates to CSVEGQGVRGAFF.

The table lists this clone with a count of one. The J gene is TRBJ1-5, the V gene TRBV10-2; maybe TRBD1 (5 bases). The CDR3 spans 16 residues. Trimming shortened V by 2 bases and J by 0 bases, and 11 bases separated the two germline ends. Germline CDR1 WSHSY, CDR2 SAAADI. The CDR3 DNA sequence: TGCGCCAGCAGTGAGCTTCAGGGATATAGCAATCAGCCCCAGCATTTT. Translating it yields CASSELQGYSNQPQHF.

The gene calls are TRBV15 and TRBJ1-5; the D gene is possibly TRBD1 (5 bases). This CDR3 is built from 14 residues. The germline V and J ends were trimmed by 4 bases and 1 base, with 8 bases remaining between them. Germline lookup yields CDR1 LNHNV and CDR2 YYDKDF (reference sequence). For the CDR3, the DNA is TGTGCCACCAGCAAGCAGGGAAGCAATCAGCCCCAGCATTTT. Residues: CATSKQGSNQPQHF.

V and J are TRBV9 and TRBJ2-1; 7 bases agree with TRBD2. CDR1 and CDR2 from the germline V gene are SGDLS and YYNGEE. Trimming took 4 bases from V and 6 from J; bases not matched to a gene: 13. CDR3 size: 16 residues. The CDR3 sequence: CASSSLTSGVSNEQFF. The CDR3 region has the DNA TGTGCCAGCAGCTCCCTCACCAGCGGGGTTTCCAATGAGCAGTTCTTC.

The J gene is TRBJ2-6, the V gene TRBV19; TRBD2 matches at 8 bases. V shed 7 bases and J 0 bases; nucleotides not matched to a gene: 5. Germline loops: CDR1 LNHDA, CDR2 SQIVND (reference sequence). The CDR3 sequence is 16 residues long. The CDR3 here is CASTSSGSSGANVLTF. Written as DNA, the CDR3 is TGTGCCAGTACGAGCAGCGGGAGCTCTGGGGCCAACGTCCTGACTTTC.

The rearrangement joins TRBV19 to TRBJ1-2, with D perhaps TRBD1 (6 bases). Between the trimmed V and J ends, which lost 6 bases and 4 bases, there was a span of 15 bases. The CDR3 spans 14 residues. Germline loops: CDR1 LNHDA, CDR2 SQIVND (reference sequence). In nucleotides, the CDR3 is TGTGCCAGTAGCTCCCTAGGGGGTATCTATGGCTACACCTTC. Amino acids: CASSSLGGIYGYTF.

This clone was picked up a small number of times. The chain links TRBV5-8 to TRBJ2-1; TRBD1 might be the D (6 bases). Germline loops: CDR1 SGHTS, CDR2 YDEGEE. V shed 2 bases and J shed 6 bases, with 12 bases lying between them. The CDR3 totals 14 residues. CDR3 DNA sequence: TGTGCCAGCAGCTTCTACAGGGTTCCCAATGAGCAGTTCTTC. Encoded protein: CASSFYRVPNEQFF. Full variable domain (rest looked up from reference TRBV5-8 and TRBJ2-1): EAGVTQSPTHLIKTRGQQATLRCSPISGHTSVYWYQQALGLGLQFLLWYDEGEERNRGNFPPRFSGRQFPNYSSELNVNALELEDSALYLCASSFYRVPNEQFFGPGTRLTVL.

The chain employs TRBV6-5 and TRBJ1-5; the D is unclear. CDR3 length equals 13 residues. Germline CDR1 MNHEY, CDR2 SVGAGI. Trimming removed 8 bases from V and 5 bases from J, with 13 bases in between. The CDR3 coding sequence is TGTGCCAGCTATTCCGGCGGGTATCAGCCCCAGCATTTT. It codes for CASYSGGYQPQHF.

Notes on this clone: Other DNA sequences in this specimen translate into the identical CDR3. This rearrangement joins TRBV19 to TRBJ1-1; 9 bases map to TRBD1. This CDR3 region has 14 residues. The V gene's germline CDR1 is LNHDA and CDR2 SQIVND (reference sequence). V lost 6 bases to trimming and J lost 2 bases; unmatched junction nucleotides: 4. CDR3 loop: CASSLGQGNTEAFF. CDR3 nucleotides: TGTGCCAGTAGCCTGGGACAGGGAAACACTGAAGCTTTCTTT.

The chain uses TRBV9 and TRBJ2-7; TRBD2 matches 7 bases. The germline CDR1 and CDR2 sequences are SGDLS and YYNGEE. The CDR3 sequence is 18 residues long. Unmatched junction bases numbered 14, after V lost 0 bases and J lost 2 bases. In DNA, the CDR3 is TGTGCCAGCAGCGTAGATCAGGGTGGACTAGTCAGGCCCTACGAGCAGTACTTC. It codes for CASSVDQGGLVRPYEQYF. Together with reference TRBV9 and TRBJ2-7, the CDR3 gives the full variable domain: DSGVTQTPKHLITATGQRVTLRCSPRSGDLSVYWYQQSLDQGLQFLIQYYNGEERAKGNILERFSAQQFPDLHSELNLSSLELGDSALYFCASSVDQGGLVRPYEQYFGPGTRLTVT.

This chain connects TRBV10-1 to TRBJ1-1; weak D call: TRBD1 (5 bases). Per the germline V gene, CDR1 is WNHNN and CDR2 is SYGVQD (reference sequence). The CDR3 contains 13 residues. Trimming stripped 2 bases from V and 6 bases from J, with 10 bases between. CDR3 nucleotides: TGCGCCAGCAGTGAGGCAGGGCATGCTGAAGCTTTCTTT. It encodes CASSEAGHAEAFF.